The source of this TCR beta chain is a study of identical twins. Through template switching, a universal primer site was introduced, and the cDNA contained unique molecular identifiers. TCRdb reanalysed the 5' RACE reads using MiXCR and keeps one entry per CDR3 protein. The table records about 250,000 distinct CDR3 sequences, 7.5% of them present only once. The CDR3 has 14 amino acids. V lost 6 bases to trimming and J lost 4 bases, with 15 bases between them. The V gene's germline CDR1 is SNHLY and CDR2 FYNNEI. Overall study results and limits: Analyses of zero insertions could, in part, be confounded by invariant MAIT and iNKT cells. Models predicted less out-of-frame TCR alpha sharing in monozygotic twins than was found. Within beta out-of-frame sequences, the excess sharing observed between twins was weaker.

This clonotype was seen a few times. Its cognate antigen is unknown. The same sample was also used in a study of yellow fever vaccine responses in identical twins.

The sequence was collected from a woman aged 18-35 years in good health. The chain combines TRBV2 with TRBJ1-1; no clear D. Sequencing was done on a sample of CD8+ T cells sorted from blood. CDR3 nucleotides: TGTGCCAGCAGGGACGCAAGCTCGGGCACTGAAGCTTTCTTT. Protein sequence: CASRDASSGTEAFF.